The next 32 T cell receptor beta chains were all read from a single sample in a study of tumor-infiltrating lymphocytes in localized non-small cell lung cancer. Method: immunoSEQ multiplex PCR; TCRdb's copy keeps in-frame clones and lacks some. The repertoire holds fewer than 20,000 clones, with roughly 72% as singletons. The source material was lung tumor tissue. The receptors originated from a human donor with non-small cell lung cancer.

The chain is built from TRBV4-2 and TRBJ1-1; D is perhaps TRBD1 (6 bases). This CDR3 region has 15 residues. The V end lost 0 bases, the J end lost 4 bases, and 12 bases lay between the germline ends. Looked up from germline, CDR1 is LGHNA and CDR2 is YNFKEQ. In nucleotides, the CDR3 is TGTGCCAGCAGCCAAGATCCAGGGGCCGGCACTGAAGCTTTCTTT. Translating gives CASSQDPGAGTEAFF.

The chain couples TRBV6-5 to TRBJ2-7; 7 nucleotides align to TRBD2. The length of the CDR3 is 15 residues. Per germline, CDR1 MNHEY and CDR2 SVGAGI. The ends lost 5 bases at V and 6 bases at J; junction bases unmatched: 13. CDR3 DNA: TGTGCCAGCAGTATAGGACTAGGGCTGGGTGCCGAGCAGTACTTC. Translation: CASSIGLGLGAEQYF.

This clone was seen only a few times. This chain's CDR3 is CASSLRLNTEAFF. The CDR3, as DNA: TGCGCCAGCAGCTTGCGATTGAACACTGAAGCTTTCTTT. V usage is TRBV5-1 and J usage is TRBJ1-1; D uncertain. The V gene lost 1 base and the J gene lost 0 bases, with 4 bases spanning the gap. This CDR3 has 13 residues. CDR1 SGHRS and CDR2 YFSETQ come from the germline V gene.

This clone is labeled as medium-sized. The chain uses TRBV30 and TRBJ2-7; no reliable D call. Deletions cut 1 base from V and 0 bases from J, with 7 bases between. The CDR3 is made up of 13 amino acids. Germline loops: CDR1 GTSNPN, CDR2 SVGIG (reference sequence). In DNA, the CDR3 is TGTGCCTGGAGTGCTCAAGGCTCCTACGAGCAGTACTTC. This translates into CAWSAQGSYEQYF.

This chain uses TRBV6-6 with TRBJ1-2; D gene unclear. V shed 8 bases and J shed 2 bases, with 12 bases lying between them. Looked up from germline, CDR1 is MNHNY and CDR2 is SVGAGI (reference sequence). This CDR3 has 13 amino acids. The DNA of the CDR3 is TGTGCCAGCCGATCGCCCGGGAACTATGGCTACACCTTC. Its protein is CASRSPGNYGYTF.

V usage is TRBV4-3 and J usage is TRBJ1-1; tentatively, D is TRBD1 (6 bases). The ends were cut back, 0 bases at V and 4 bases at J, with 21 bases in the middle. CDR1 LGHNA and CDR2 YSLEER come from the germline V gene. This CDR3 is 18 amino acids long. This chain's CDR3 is CASSQDLGGKGMSTEAFF. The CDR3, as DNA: TGCGCCAGCAGCCAAGATCTCGGGGGCAAGGGGATGAGCACTGAAGCTTTCTTT.

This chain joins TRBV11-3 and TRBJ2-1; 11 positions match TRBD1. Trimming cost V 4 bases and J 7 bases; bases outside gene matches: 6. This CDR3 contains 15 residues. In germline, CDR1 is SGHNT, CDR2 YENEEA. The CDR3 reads CASSSGTGGNNEQFF. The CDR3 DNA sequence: TGTGCCAGCAGCTCCGGGACAGGGGGAAATAATGAGCAGTTCTTC.

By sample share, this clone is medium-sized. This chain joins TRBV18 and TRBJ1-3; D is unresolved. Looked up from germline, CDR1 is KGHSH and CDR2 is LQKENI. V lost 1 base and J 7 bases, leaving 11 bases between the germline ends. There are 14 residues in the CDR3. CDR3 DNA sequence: TGTGCCAGCTCACCACGTGAGACACCCAACACCATATATTTT. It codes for CASSPRETPNTIYF.

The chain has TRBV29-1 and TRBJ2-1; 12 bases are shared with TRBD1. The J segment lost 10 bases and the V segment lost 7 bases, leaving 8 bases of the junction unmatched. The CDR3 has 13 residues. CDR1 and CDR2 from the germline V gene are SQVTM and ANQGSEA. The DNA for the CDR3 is TGCAGCGCCCCGGGACAGGGGGCTTTGGAGCAGTTCTTC. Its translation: CSAPGQGALEQFF.

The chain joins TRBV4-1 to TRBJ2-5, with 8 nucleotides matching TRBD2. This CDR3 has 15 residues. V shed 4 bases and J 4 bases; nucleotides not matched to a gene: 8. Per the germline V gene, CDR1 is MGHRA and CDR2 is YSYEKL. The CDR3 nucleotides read TGCGCCAGCAGCCTAGAGGGACTAGATGTAGAGACCCAGTACTTC. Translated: CASSLEGLDVETQYF.

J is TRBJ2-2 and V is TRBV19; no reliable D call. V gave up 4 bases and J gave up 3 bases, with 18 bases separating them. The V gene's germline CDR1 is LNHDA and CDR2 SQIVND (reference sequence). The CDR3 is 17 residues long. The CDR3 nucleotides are TGTGCCAGTAGTACAGATACGCGACGTGCGGACACCGGGGAGCTGTTTTTT. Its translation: CASSTDTRRADTGELFF.

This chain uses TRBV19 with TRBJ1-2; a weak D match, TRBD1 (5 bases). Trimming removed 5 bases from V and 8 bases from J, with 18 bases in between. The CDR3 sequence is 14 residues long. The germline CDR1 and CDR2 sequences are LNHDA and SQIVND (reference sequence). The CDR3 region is CASSVSGYSGGYTF. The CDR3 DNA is TGTGCCAGTAGTGTATCAGGGTATTCGGGCGGCTACACCTTC.

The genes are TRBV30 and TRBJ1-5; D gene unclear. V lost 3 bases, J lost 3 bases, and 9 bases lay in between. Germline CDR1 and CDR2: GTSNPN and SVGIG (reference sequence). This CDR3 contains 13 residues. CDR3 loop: CAWSPATNQPQHF. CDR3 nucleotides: TGTGCCTGGAGCCCAGCAACCAATCAGCCCCAGCATTTT.

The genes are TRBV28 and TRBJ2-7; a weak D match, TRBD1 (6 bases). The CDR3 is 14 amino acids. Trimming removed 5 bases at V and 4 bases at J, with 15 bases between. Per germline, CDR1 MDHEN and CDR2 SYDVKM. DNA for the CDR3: TGTGCCAGCAGTCTGACCACAGGGATATACGAGCAGTACTTC. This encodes CASSLTTGIYEQYF.

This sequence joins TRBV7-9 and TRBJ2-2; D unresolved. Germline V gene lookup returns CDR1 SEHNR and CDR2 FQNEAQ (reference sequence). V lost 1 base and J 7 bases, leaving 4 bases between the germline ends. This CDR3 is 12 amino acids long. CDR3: CASSLEFGELFF. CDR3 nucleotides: TGTGCCAGCAGCTTAGAGTTCGGGGAGCTGTTTTTT.

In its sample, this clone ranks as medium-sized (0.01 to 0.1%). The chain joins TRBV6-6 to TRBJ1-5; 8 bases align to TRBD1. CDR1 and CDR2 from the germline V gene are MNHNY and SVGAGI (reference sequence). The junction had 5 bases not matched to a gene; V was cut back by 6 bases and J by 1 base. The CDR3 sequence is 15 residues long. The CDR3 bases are TGTGCCAGCAGACCAGACAGGGGAAGCAATCAGCCCCAGCATTTT. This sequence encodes CASRPDRGSNQPQHF.

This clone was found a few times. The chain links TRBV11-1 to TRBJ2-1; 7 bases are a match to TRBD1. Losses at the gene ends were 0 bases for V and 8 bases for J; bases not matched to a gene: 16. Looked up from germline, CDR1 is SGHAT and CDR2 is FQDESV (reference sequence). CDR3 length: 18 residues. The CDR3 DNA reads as TGTGCCAGCAGCTTAGCGGGCCACCCTCGACAGGGTAACGATGAGCAGTTCTTC. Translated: CASSLAGHPRQGNDEQFF. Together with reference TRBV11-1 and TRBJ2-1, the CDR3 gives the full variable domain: EAEVAQSPRYKITEKSQAVAFWCDPISGHATLYWYRQILGQGPELLVQFQDESVVDDSQLPKDRFSAERLKGVDSTLKIQPAELGDSAMYLCASSLAGHPRQGNDEQFFGPGTRLTVL.

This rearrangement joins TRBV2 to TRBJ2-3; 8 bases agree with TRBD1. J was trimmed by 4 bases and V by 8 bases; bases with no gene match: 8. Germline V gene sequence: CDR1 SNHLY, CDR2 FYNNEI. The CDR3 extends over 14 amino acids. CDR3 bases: TGTGCCAGCTACCGGCAGGGGGCCGCAGATACGCAGTATTTT. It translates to CASYRQGAADTQYF.

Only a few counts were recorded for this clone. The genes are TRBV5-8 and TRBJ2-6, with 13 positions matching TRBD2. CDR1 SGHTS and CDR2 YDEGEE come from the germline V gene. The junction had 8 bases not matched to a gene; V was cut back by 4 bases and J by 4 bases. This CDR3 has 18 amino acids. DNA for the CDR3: TGTGCCAGCAGCAAAGGACTAGCGGGAGCCGGCGGGGCCAACGTCCTGACTTTC. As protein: CASSKGLAGAGGANVLTF.

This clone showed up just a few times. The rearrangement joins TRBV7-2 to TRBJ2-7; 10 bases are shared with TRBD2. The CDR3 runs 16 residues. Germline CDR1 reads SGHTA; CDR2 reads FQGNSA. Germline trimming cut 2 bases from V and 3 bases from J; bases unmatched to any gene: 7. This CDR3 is CASSLFPAGGRYEQYF. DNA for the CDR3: TGTGCCAGCAGCTTATTTCCAGCGGGAGGGCGCTACGAGCAGTACTTC.

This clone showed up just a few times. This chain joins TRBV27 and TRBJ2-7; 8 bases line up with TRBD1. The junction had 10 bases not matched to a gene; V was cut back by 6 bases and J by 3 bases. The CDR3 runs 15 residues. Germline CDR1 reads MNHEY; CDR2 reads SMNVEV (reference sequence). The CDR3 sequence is CASSPDRGGFYEQYF. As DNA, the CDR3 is TGTGCCAGCAGCCCCGACAGGGGAGGCTTCTACGAGCAGTACTTC.

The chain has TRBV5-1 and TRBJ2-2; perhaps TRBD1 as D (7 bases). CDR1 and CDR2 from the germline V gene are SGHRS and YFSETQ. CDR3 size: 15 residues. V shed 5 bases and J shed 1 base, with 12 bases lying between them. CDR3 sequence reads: CASRLQGGNTGELFF. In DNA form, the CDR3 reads TGCGCCAGCAGGTTGCAGGGGGGGAACACCGGGGAGCTGTTTTTT.

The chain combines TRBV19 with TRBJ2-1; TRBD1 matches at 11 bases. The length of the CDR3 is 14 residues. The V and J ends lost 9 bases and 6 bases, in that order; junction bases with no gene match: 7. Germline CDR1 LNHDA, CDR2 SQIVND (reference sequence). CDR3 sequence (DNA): TGTGCCAGCGACGCGGGACAGGGGGTCAATGAGCAGTTCTTC. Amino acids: CASDAGQGVNEQFF.

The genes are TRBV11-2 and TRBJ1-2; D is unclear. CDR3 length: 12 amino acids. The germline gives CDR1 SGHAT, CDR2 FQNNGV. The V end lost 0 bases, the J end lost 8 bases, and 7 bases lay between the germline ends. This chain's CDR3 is CASSLDGVGYTF. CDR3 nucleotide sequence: TGTGCCAGCAGCTTAGATGGGGTCGGCTACACCTTC.

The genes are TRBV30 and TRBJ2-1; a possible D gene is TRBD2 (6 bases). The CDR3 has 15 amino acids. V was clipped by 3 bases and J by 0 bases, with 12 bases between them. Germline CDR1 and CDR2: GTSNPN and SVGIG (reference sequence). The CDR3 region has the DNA TGTGCCTGGAGATACGGGGGAAGCTCCTACAATGAGCAGTTCTTC. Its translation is CAWRYGGSSYNEQFF. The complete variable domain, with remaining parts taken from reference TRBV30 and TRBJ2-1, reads SQTIHQWPATLVQPVGSPLSLECTVEGTSNPNLYWYRQAAGRGLQLLFYSVGIGQISSEVPQNLSASRPQDRQFILSSKKLLLSDSGFYLCAWRYGGSSYNEQFFGPGTRLTVL.

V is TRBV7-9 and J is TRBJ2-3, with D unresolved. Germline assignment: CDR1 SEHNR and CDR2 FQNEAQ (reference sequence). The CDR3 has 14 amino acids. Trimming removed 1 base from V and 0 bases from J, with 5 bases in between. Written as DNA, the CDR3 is TGTGCCAGCAGCTTAGTGGGAAGCACAGATACGCAGTATTTT. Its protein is CASSLVGSTDTQYF.

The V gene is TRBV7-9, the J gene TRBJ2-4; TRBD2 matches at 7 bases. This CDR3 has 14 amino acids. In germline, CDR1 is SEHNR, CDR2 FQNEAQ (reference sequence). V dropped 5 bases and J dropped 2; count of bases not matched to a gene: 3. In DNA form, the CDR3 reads TGTGCCAGCAGCCCGGGGGGTACCAAAAACATTCAGTACTTC. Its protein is CASSPGGTKNIQYF. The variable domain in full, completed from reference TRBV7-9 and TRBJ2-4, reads DTGVSQNPRHKITKRGQNVTFRCDPISEHNRLYWYRQTLGQGPEFLTYFQNEAQLEKSRLLSDRFSAERPKGSFSTLEIQRTEQGDSAMYLCASSPGGTKNIQYFGAGTRLSVL.

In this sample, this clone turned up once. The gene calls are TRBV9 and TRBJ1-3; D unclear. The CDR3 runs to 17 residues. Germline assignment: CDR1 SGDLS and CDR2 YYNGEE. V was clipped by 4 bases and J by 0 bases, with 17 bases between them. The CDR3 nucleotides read TGTGCCAGCAGCCCCCCCTCATCATCGTTCTCTGGAAACACCATATATTTT. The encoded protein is CASSPPSSSFSGNTIYF.

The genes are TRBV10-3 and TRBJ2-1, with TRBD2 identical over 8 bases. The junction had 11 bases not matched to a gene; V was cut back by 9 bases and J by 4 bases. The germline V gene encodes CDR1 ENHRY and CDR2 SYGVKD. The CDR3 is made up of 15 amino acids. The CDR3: CAITDPASGYNEQFF. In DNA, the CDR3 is TGTGCCATTACCGACCCCGCTAGCGGGTACAATGAGCAGTTCTTC.

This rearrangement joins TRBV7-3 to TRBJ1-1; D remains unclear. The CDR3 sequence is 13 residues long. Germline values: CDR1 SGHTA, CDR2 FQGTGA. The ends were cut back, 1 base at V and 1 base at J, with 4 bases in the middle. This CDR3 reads CASSLKSNTEAFF. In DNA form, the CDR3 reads TGTGCCAGCAGCTTAAAGTCGAACACTGAAGCTTTCTTT.

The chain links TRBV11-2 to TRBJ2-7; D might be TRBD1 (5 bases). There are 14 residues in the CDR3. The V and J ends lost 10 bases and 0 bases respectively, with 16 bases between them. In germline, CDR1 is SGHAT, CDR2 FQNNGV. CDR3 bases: TGTGCCACCATGCAGGGCAGAAGCTCCTACGAGCAGTACTTC. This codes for CATMQGRSSYEQYF.

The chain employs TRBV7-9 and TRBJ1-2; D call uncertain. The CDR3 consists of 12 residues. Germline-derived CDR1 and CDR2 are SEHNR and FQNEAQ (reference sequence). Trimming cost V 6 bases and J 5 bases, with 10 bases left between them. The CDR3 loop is CASSSAAYGYTF. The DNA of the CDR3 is TGTGCCAGCAGTTCCGCAGCGTATGGCTACACCTTC.